A single sample is the source of the 2 T cell receptor beta chains below, sequenced in a study of blood T cell repertoires in COVID-19. Clones were read by immunoSEQ multiplex PCR, and TCRdb kept only the in-frame ones, dropping some. The sample lists 200,000 to 300,000 clones, 88% occurring once. Sequencing input: peripheral blood. These receptors were obtained from a human donor in a cohort sampled during active COVID-19.

This clone was detected once. J is TRBJ1-1 and V is TRBV18; D remains ambiguous. Germline CDR1 is KGHSH and CDR2 is LQKENI. V was trimmed by 1 base and J by 1 base, leaving 7 bases between them. This CDR3 has 14 amino acids. Here the CDR3 DNA reads TGTGCCAGCTCACCACAGGAGGGGAACACTGAAGCTTTCTTT. It specifies CASSPQEGNTEAFF.

The sample holds one count of this clone. V is TRBV9 and J is TRBJ1-1; unclear D gene. CDR1 and CDR2 from the germline V gene are SGDLS and YYNGEE. Trimming cost V 0 bases and J 1 base, with 16 bases left between them. The CDR3 is 17 amino acids. This chain's CDR3 is CASSVGGNRVGNTEAFF. CDR3 nucleotide sequence: TGTGCCAGCAGCGTAGGAGGTAACCGAGTAGGGAACACTGAAGCTTTCTTT.